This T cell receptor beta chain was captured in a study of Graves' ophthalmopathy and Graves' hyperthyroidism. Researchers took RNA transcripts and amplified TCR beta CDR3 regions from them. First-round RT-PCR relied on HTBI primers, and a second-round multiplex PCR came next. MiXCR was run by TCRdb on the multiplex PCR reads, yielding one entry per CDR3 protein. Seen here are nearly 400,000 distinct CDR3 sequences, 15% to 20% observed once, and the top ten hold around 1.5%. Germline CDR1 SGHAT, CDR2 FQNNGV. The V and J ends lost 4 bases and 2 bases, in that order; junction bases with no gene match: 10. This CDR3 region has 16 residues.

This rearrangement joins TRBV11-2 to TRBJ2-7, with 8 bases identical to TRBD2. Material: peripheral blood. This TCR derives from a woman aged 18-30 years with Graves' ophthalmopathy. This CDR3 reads CASSSREGRQAYEQYF. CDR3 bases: TGTGCCAGCAGCTCCCGGGAGGGGCGTCAGGCCTACGAGCAGTACTTC.